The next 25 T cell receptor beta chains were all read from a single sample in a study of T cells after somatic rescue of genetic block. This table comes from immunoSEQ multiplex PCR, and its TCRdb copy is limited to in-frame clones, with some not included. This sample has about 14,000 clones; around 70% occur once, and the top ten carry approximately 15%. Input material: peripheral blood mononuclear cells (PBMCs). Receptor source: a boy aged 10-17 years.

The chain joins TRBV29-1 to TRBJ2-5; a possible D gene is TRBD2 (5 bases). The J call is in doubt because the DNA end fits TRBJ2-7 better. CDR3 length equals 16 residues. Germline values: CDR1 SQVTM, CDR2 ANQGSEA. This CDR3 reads CSVEGAFGGPSYEQYF. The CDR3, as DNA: TGCAGCGTTGAAGGCGCCTTTGGAGGACCCTCCTACGAGCAGTACTTC.

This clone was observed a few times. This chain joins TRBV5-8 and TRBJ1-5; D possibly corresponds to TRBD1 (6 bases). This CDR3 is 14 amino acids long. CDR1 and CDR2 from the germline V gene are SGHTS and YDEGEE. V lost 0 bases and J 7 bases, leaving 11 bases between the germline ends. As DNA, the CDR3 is TGTGCCAGCAGCTTGGGACAGGAGTGGCAGCCCCAGCATTTT. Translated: CASSLGQEWQPQHF. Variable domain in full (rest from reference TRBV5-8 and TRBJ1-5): EAGVTQSPTHLIKTRGQQATLRCSPISGHTSVYWYQQALGLGLQFLLWYDEGEERNRGNFPPRFSGRQFPNYSSELNVNALELEDSALYLCASSLGQEWQPQHFGDGTRLSIL.

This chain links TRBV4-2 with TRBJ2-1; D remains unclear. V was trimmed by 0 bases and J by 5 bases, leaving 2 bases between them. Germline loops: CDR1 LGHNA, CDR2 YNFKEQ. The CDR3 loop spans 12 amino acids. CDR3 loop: CASSQDNNEQFF. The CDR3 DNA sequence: TGTGCCAGCAGCCAAGACAACAATGAGCAGTTCTTC.

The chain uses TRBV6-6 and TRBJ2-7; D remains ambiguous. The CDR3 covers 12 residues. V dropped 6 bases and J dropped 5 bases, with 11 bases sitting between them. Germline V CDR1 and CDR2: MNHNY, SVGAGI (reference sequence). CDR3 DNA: TGTGCCAGCAGGGGCCAACCCCACGAGCAGTACTTC. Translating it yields CASRGQPHEQYF.

The CDR3 loop reads CASSLKTGDEQFF. CDR3 bases: TGTGCCAGCAGCTTAAAGACAGGGGATGAGCAGTTCTTC. The chain employs TRBV7-3 and TRBJ2-1; 8 bases map to TRBD1. This CDR3 contains 13 residues. Trimming removed 1 base from V and 8 bases from J; junction bases left unmatched: 1. Germline V gene lookup returns CDR1 SGHTA and CDR2 FQGTGA.

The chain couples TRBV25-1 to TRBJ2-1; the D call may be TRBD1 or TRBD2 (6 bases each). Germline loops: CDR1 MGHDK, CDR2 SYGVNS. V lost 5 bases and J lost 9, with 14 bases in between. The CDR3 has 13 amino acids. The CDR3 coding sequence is TGTGCCAGCAGTCGTCCGGGGGCGAGTGAGCAGTTCTTC. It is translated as CASSRPGASEQFF.

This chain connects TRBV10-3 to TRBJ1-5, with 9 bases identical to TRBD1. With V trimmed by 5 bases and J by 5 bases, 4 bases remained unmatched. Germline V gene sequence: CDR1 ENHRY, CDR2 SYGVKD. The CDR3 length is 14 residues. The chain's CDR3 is CAISLTGGYQPQHF. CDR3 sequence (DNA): TGTGCCATCAGTTTGACAGGGGGATATCAGCCCCAGCATTTT.

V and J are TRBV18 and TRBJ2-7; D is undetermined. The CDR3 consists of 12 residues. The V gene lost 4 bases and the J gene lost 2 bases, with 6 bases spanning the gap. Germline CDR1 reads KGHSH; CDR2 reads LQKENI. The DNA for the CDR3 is TGTGCCAGCTCACTAAATCCCTACGAGCAGTACTTC. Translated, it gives CASSLNPYEQYF.

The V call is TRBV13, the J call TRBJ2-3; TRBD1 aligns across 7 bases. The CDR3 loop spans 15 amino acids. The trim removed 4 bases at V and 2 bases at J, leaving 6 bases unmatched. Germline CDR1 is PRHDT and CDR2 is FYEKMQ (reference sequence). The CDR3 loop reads CASSSRQGVTDTQYF. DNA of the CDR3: TGTGCCAGCAGCTCCCGACAGGGAGTCACAGATACGCAGTATTTT.

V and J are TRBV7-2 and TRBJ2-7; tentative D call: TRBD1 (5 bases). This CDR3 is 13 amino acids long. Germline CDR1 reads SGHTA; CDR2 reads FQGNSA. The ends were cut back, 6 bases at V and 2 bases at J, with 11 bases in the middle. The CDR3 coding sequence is TGTGCCAGCAGTCTACAGGTTACCTACGAGCAGTACTTC. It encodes CASSLQVTYEQYF.

For the CDR3, the DNA is TGCAGCGTTTTAAAGCCTACTAACTATGGCTACACCTTC. This translates into CSVLKPTNYGYTF. The chain links TRBV29-1 to TRBJ1-2; no definite D call. CDR3 length: 13 residues. V was shortened by 5 bases and J by 0 bases, with 10 bases between the two germline ends. CDR1 and CDR2 (germline): SQVTM, ANQGSEA.

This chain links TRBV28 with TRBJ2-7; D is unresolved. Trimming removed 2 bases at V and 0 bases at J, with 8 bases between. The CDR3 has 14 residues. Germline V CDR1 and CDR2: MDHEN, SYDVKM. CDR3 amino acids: CASSLVRSSYEQYF. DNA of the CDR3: TGTGCCAGCAGTTTAGTCAGGAGCTCCTACGAGCAGTACTTC.

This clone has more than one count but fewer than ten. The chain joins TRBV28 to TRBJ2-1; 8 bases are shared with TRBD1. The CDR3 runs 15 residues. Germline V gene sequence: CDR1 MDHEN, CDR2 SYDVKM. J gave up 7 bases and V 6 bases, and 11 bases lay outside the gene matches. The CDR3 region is CASSPTGAPRNEQFF. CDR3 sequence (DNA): TGTGCCAGCAGCCCGACAGGGGCGCCTAGGAATGAGCAGTTCTTC.

CDR3 protein: CALKQGNQPQHF. CDR3 DNA sequence: TGTGCATTGAAACAGGGCAATCAGCCCCAGCATTTT. The chain has TRBV30 and TRBJ1-5; a weak D match, TRBD1 (5 bases). The CDR3 is 12 residues long. Germline lookup yields CDR1 GTSNPN and CDR2 SVGIG (reference sequence).

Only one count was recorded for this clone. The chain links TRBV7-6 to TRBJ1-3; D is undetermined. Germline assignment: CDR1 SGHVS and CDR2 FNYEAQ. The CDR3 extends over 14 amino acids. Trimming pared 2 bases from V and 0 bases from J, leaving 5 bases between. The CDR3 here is CASSLQPSGNTIYF. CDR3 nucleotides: TGTGCCAGCAGCTTACAGCCCTCTGGAAACACCATATATTTT.

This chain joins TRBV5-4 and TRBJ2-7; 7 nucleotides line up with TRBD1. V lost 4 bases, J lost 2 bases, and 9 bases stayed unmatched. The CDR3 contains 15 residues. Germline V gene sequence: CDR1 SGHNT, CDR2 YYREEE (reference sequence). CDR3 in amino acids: CASSPDRVATYEQYF. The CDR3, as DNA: TGTGCCAGCAGCCCTGACAGGGTGGCCACCTACGAGCAGTACTTC.

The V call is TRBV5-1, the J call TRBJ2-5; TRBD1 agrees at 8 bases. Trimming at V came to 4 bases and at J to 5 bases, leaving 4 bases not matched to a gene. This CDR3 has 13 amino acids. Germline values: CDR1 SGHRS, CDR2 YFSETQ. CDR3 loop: CASSRDRSETQYF. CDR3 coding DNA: TGCGCCAGCAGCAGGGACAGGAGCGAGACCCAGTACTTC.

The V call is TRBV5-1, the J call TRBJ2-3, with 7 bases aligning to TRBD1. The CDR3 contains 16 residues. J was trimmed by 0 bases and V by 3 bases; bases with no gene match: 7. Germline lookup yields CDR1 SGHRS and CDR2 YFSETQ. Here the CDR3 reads CASSSDRATSTDTQYF. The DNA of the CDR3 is TGCGCCAGCAGCTCCGACAGGGCCACTAGCACAGATACGCAGTATTTT.

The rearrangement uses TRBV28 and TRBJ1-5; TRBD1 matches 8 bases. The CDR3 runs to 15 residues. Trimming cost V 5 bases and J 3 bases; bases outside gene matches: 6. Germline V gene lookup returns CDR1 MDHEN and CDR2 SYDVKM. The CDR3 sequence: CASSPPRGLNQPQHF. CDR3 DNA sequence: TGTGCCAGCAGTCCCCCCAGGGGGCTCAATCAGCCCCAGCATTTT.

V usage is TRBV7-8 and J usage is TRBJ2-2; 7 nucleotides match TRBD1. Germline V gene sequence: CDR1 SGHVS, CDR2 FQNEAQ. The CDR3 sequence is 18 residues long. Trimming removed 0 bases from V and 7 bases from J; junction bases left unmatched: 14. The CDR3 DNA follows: TGTGCCAGCAGCTTAGCACCCCCGCGACAGGGAAGTGGCGGGGAGCTGTTTTTT. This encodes CASSLAPPRQGSGGELFF. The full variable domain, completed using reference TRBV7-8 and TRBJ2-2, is GAGVSQSPRYKVAKRGQDVALRCDPISGHVSLFWYQQALGQGPEFLTYFQNEAQLDKSGLPSDRFFAERPEGSVSTLKIQRTQQEDSAVYLCASSLAPPRQGSGGELFFGEGSRLTVL.

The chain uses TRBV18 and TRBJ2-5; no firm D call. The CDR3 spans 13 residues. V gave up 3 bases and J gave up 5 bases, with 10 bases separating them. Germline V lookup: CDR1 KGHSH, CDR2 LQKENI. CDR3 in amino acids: CASSPPYIETQYF. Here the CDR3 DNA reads TGTGCCAGCTCACCGCCGTATATCGAGACCCAGTACTTC.

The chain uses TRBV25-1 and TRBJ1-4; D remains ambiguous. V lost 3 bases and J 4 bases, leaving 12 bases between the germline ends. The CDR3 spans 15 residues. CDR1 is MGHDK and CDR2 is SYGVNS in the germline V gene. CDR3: CASSDYHALNEKLFF. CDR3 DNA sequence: TGTGCCAGCAGTGACTATCACGCCCTTAATGAAAAACTGTTTTTT.

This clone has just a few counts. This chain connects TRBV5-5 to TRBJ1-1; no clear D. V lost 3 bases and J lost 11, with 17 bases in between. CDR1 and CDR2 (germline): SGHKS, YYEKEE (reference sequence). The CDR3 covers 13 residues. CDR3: CASSSGPGPVAFF. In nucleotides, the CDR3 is TGTGCCAGCAGCTCCGGTCCCGGCCCTGTGGCTTTCTTT.

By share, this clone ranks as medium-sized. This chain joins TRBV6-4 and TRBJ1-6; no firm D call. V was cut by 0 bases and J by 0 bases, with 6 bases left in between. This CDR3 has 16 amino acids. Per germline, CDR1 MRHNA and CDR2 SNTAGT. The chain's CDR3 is CASSDSRDSYNSPLHF. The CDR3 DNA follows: TGTGCCAGCAGTGACTCGAGGGACTCCTATAATTCACCCCTCCACTTT.

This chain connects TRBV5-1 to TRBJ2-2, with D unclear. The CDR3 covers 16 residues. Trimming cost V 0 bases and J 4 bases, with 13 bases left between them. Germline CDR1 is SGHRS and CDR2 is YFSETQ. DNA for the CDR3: TGCGCCAGCAGCTTGGATCTGTTGAGGACCACCGGGGAGCTGTTTTTT. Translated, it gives CASSLDLLRTTGELFF.